This T cell receptor (beta chain) was identified during a study of cytomegalovirus exposure and HLA in healthy donors. Overall study: A preliminary data release comprised around 90 million unique TCRs obtained from HLA-typed donors.

For this clone: Its antigen is currently unknown.

PCR primers comprised 60 Vbeta and 13 Jbeta primers. The repertoire was sequenced with immunoSEQ multiplex PCR; TCRdb's copy has only in-frame clones and lacks some. The sample shows 100,000 or so clones, over 60% of them seen only once. Study-wide findings and caveats: Being productive about 90% or about 30% of the time was typical of most TCR beta V segments in an earlier analysis. There were a few CMV-associated chains whose specificity for CMV antigens was confirmed in vitro. Researchers catalogued around 150 TCR beta chains as cytomegalovirus-associated.

This CDR3 region has 15 residues. The germline gives CDR1 MGHRA, CDR2 YSYEKL. Trimming took 0 bases from V and 7 from J, leaving 10 bases between them. The sample was PBMCs. V and J are TRBV4-1 and TRBJ1-6; D is unclear. The clonotype originates from a middle-aged man in good health and CMV-seropositive. The CDR3 DNA sequence: TGCGCCAGCAGCCAAGAAGGACTTCTCAATTCACCCCTCCACTTT. The encoded protein is CASSQEGLLNSPLHF.